These 12 T cell receptor beta chains came from one sample sequenced in a study of T cell responses to AZD1222 COVID-19 vaccine. Clones were sequenced by immunoSEQ multiplex PCR, and TCRdb holds only the in-frame ones, with some missing. This repertoire shows about 140,000 clones, approximately 92% found once; its top ten account for roughly 3.5%. Sequenced here: peripheral blood, sampled 28 days after the second AZD1222 dose. The receptor source for this set is an adult who received the AZD1222 COVID-19 vaccine.

The CDR3 DNA reads as TGTGCCAGCTCTGACGGGTCGGGGGTCGGCTCTGGAAACACCATATATTTT. This sequence encodes CASSDGSGVGSGNTIYF. The chain employs TRBV9 and TRBJ1-3; D may be TRBD1 (5 bases). The CDR3 covers 17 residues. Trimming cost V 7 bases and J 0 bases, with 20 bases left between them. Germline V gene lookup returns CDR1 SGDLS and CDR2 YYNGEE.

This chain uses TRBV15 with TRBJ2-5, with no clear D. CDR3 length: 12 amino acids. Germline loops: CDR1 LNHNV, CDR2 YYDKDF (reference sequence). The V and J ends lost 3 bases and 0 bases respectively, with 2 bases between them. CDR3 in DNA: TGTGCCACCAGCAGGGACCAAGAGACCCAGTACTTC. Residues: CATSRDQETQYF. Drawing the rest from reference TRBV15 and TRBJ2-5, the complete variable domain is DAMVIQNPRYQVTQFGKPVTLSCSQTLNHNVMYWYQQKSSQAPKLLFHYYDKDFNNEADTPDNFQSRRPNTSFCFLDIRSPGLGDTAMYLCATSRDQETQYFGPGTRLLVL.

The rearrangement links TRBV27 to TRBJ2-3; 15 nucleotides agree with TRBD2. The CDR3 has 17 amino acids. Trimming at V came to 5 bases and at J to 3 bases, leaving 6 bases not matched to a gene. CDR1 is MNHEY, CDR2 SMNVEV, per germline (reference sequence). The CDR3 loop is CASSHGLAGGKTDTQYF. The CDR3 nucleotides read TGTGCCAGCAGTCACGGACTAGCGGGAGGGAAGACAGATACGCAGTATTTT.

The chain joins TRBV27 to TRBJ2-1; D gene uncertain. The ends were cut back, 0 bases at V and 3 bases at J, with 3 bases in the middle. This CDR3 has 13 amino acids. The germline V gene has CDR1 MNHEY and CDR2 SMNVEV (reference sequence). The DNA for the CDR3 is TGTGCCAGCAGTTTATCGTTCTACAATGAGCAGTTCTTC. Translation: CASSLSFYNEQFF.

This chain links TRBV5-4 with TRBJ1-1; D is unresolved. The CDR3 length is 14 residues. V was cut by 5 bases and J by 1 base, with 12 bases left in between. Germline V gene data show CDR1 as SGHNT and CDR2 as YYREEE (reference sequence). This CDR3 is CASSVWGRNTEAFF. The CDR3 DNA reads TGTGCCAGCAGTGTGTGGGGTCGGAACACTGAAGCTTTCTTT.

This clone was counted a single time. This rearrangement joins TRBV4-1 to TRBJ1-3; TRBD1 matches at 7 bases. Germline CDR1 and CDR2: MGHRA and YSYEKL. J was trimmed by 2 bases and V by 6 bases; bases with no gene match: 4. CDR3 length: 14 residues. The CDR3 DNA is TGCGCCAGCAGAGCGACAGGGACTGGAAACACCATATATTTT. Translating gives CASRATGTGNTIYF.

CDR3 in DNA: TGTGCCAGCAGCTTACAGAGCTTCAATTCACCCCTCCACTTT. As protein: CASSLQSFNSPLHF. This chain links TRBV7-2 with TRBJ1-6; D unresolved. V lost 2 bases and J lost 7, with 9 bases in between. From germline, CDR1 is SGHTA and CDR2 FQGNSA. CDR3 length: 14 residues.

The V and J genes are TRBV5-7 and TRBJ1-1; tentatively, D is TRBD1 (5 bases). TRBV5-7 is filed as an ORF, its function uncertain. The CDR3 runs to 17 residues. V dropped 3 bases and J dropped 1 base, with 19 bases sitting between them. For the CDR3, the DNA is TGTGCCAGCAGCTGGGGGGATGAGAAGACCCAGAACACTGAAGCTTTCTTT. Protein product: CASSWGDEKTQNTEAFF.

This clone was seen ten or more times. V usage is TRBV11-2 and J usage is TRBJ1-1, with unresolved D. V dropped 5 bases and J dropped 11 bases, with 12 bases sitting between them. Per germline, CDR1 SGHAT and CDR2 FQNNGV. The CDR3 covers 11 residues. CDR3 DNA: TGTGCCAGCAGCCGCGGTGTGAGGGCTTTCTTT. Protein product: CASSRGVRAFF.

The CDR3 DNA sequence: TGCAGTGCTAGAGTTGGCAATGAGCAGTTCTTC. Translation gives CSARVGNEQFF. J is TRBJ2-1 and V is TRBV20-1, with D unresolved. Trimming took off 1 base at V and 6 bases at J, with 4 bases between the two ends. Germline values: CDR1 DFQATT, CDR2 SNEGSKA (reference sequence). The CDR3 runs 11 residues.

The rearrangement links TRBV28 to TRBJ1-2; D might be TRBD1 (6 bases). Deletions cut 6 bases from V and 14 bases from J, with 25 bases between. The CDR3 extends over 14 amino acids. Germline CDR1 MDHEN, CDR2 SYDVKM. CDR3 sequence: CASRPGGQTTAGTF. CDR3 nucleotides: TGTGCCAGCAGGCCAGGCGGACAGACCACCGCTGGGACCTTC.

This clone has a single count. V usage is TRBV5-1 and J usage is TRBJ2-3; TRBD2 agrees at 8 bases. After removal of 3 bases from V and 4 bases from J, the junction contained 7 bases not matched to a gene. The CDR3 is made up of 15 amino acids. The germline V gene encodes CDR1 SGHRS and CDR2 YFSETQ. CDR3 bases: TGCGCCAGCAGCTCATTTAGCGGGAAGTCAGATACGCAGTATTTT. Its translation: CASSSFSGKSDTQYF.